These 3 T cell receptor beta chains originate from one sample sequenced in a study of regulatory T cells in long-lasting Graves disease. Time point described: newly diagnosed GD, antithyroid drugs for less than 3 months. With RNA extracted from PBMCs as input, the TCR library was made. To make TCR beta libraries, researchers used iRepertoire HTBI primers and Arm-PCR of CDR3 regions. MiXCR, run by TCRdb on the multiplex PCR reads, gives a single entry per CDR3 protein. Of 350,000 to 500,000 distinct CDR3 sequences detected, less than 20% appear once; the ten largest clones hold 20% to 25%. A further study also used this sample, focusing on T cells in Graves' hyperthyroidism and ophthalmopathy.

Material: peripheral blood mononuclear cells (PBMCs), obtained at new diagnosis, from a patient treated with antithyroid drugs. The receptors were gathered from a woman between 18 and 29 years old with Graves disease.

The table lists this clonotype with many counts. V usage is TRBV7-9 and J usage is TRBJ2-7, with 8 positions matching TRBD2. CDR3 size: 13 residues. J gave up 4 bases and V 5 bases, and 4 bases lay outside the gene matches. Germline CDR1 is SEHNR and CDR2 is FQNEAQ (reference sequence). The CDR3 spells CASSPTSAYEQYF. CDR3 in DNA: TGTGCCAGCAGCCCGACTAGCGCATACGAGCAGTACTTC.

This clonotype occurred a few times. The chain recombines TRBV5-1 with TRBJ2-3, with 14 bases matching TRBD2. The CDR3 length is 21 residues. J was trimmed by 0 bases and V by 4 bases; bases with no gene match: 16. The germline gives CDR1 SGHRS, CDR2 YFSETQ. The chain's CDR3 is CASSPGGLAGVPKTSTDTQYF. In nucleotides, the CDR3 is TGCGCCAGCAGCCCTGGGGGACTAGCGGGAGTTCCCAAAACGAGCACAGATACGCAGTATTTT.

This clonotype was counted at least ten times. V and J are TRBV7-9 and TRBJ2-7; TRBD2 might be the D (5 bases). The CDR3 runs to 15 residues. The germline V gene encodes CDR1 SEHNR and CDR2 FQNEAQ (reference sequence). Trimming stripped 4 bases from V and 6 bases from J, with 19 bases between. CDR3 in DNA: TGTGCCAGCAGCTGGGCGGGCCAGTCACCGGGCGAGCAGTACTTC. Protein: CASSWAGQSPGEQYF. The complete variable domain, with remaining parts taken from reference TRBV7-9 and TRBJ2-7, reads DTGVSQNPRHKITKRGQNVTFRCDPISEHNRLYWYRQTLGQGPEFLTYFQNEAQLEKSRLLSDRFSAERPKGSFSTLEIQRTEQGDSAMYLCASSWAGQSPGEQYFGPGTRLTVT.